This T cell receptor (beta chain) was sequenced in a study of T cells in Graves' hyperthyroidism and ophthalmopathy. There were TCR beta CDR3 regions amplified from RNA transcripts. When the TCR CDR3 underwent first-round RT-PCR, the HTBI primer set was used. One entry per CDR3 protein, called by TCRdb with MiXCR from the multiplex PCR reads. The sample shows fewer than 350,000 distinct CDR3 sequences, 13% to 15% of them seen only once. CDR1 is KGHSH and CDR2 is LQKENI in the germline V gene. Trimming cost V 4 bases and J 2 bases; bases outside gene matches: 5. The CDR3 length is 16 residues. This TCR came from a woman aged 45 to 65 with Graves' hyperthyroidism that later progressed to Graves' ophthalmopathy. Sequencing was done on a sample of blood. The chain combines TRBV18 with TRBJ2-5; TRBD2 matches 12 bases. CDR3 bases: TGTGCCAGCTCACAAACCGGGACTAGCGGGCAAGAGACCCAGTACTTC. It yields the protein CASSQTGTSGQETQYF.